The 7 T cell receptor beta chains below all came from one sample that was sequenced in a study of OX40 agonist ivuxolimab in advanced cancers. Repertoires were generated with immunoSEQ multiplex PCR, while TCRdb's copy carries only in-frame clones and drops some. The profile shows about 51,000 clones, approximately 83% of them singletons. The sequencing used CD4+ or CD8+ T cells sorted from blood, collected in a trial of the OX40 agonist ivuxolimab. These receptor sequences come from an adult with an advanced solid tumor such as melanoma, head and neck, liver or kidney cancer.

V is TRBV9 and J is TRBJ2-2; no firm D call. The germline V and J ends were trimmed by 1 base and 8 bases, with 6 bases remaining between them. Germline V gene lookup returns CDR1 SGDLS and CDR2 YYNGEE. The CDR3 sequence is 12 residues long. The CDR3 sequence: CASSVSEGELFF. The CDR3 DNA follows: TGTGCCAGCAGCGTATCTGAGGGGGAGCTGTTTTTT.

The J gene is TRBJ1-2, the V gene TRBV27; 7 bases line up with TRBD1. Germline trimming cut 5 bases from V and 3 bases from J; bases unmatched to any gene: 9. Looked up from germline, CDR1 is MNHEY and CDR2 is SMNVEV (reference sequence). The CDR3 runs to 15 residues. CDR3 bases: TGTGCCAGCAGTAAGACAGGGTCGATCTACTATGGCTACACCTTC. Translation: CASSKTGSIYYGYTF.

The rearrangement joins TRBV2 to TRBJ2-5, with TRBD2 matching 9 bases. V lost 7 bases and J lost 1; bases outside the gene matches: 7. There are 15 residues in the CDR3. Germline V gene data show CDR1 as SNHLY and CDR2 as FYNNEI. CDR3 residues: CASTERRGGQETQYF. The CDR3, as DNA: TGTGCCAGCACAGAACGGCGGGGGGGCCAAGAGACCCAGTACTTC.

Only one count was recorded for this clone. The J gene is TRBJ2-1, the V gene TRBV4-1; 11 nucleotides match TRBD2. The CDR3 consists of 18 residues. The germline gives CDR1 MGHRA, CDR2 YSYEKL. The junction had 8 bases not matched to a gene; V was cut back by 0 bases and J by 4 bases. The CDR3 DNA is TGCGCCAGCAGCCAAGAACCAGCTAGCGGGGGGCGATACAATGAGCAGTTCTTC. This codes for CASSQEPASGGRYNEQFF.

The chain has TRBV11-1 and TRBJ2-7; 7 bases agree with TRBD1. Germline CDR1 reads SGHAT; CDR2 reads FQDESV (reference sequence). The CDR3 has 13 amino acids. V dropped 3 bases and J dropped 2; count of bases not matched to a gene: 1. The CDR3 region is CASSFDRAYEQYF. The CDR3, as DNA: TGTGCCAGCAGCTTCGACAGGGCCTACGAGCAGTACTTC.

In nucleotides, the CDR3 is TGTGCCATCAGTGATTCCAGGGGGTTCAACTACGAGCAGTACTTC. Its protein is CAISDSRGFNYEQYF. The V and J genes are TRBV10-3 and TRBJ2-7; 7 bases fit TRBD1. CDR1 and CDR2 (germline): ENHRY, SYGVKD. This CDR3 is 15 amino acids long. V shed 3 bases and J 3 bases; nucleotides not matched to a gene: 8.

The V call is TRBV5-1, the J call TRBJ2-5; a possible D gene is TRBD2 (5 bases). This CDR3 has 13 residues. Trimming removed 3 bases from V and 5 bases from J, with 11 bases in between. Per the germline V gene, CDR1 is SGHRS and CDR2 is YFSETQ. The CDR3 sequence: CASSSPGWETQYF. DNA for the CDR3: TGCGCCAGCAGCTCCCCGGGGTGGGAGACCCAGTACTTC.